The T cell receptor beta chain under discussion was sequenced for a study of T-cell memory formation after mild COVID-19. Study-wide context: TCR clustering was largely donor specific.

This clonotype was detected once. Its antigen is undetermined. Study-level results: There was no confirmation that second-wave clones peaking on day 37 were SARS-CoV-2 specific.

Constant-segment primers and 5'RACE yielded cDNA libraries for TCR alpha and TCR beta, each carrying sample barcodes and UMIs. TCRdb re-analysed the 5' RACE reads in MiXCR, keeping a single row per CDR3 protein. The repertoire holds about 300,000 distinct CDR3 sequences, with roughly a fifth as singletons. This CDR3 has 15 amino acids. The V and J ends lost 1 base and 2 bases respectively, with 13 bases between them. The germline V gene encodes CDR1 DFQATT and CDR2 SNEGSKA (reference sequence). Source material: PBMCs or a T cell subset sorted from them (not recorded which). The genes are TRBV20-1 and TRBJ2-3; D gene unclear. This clonotype was obtained from a man aged 18 to 30 who had mild COVID-19 (a few samples of this study predate the infection). Cell type and time point are not known. This CDR3 reads CSARVRRHLTDTQYF. CDR3 DNA: TGCAGTGCTAGAGTTCGTAGGCATCTCACAGATACGCAGTATTTT.